The clone carrying this T cell receptor beta chain has just a few counts. Its antigen remains unknown. The record originates from a study of identical twins. Study-wide findings and caveats: Out-of-frame TCR alpha sharing observed in monozygotic twins exceeded model estimates. Fewer insertions marked abundant cord blood beta clonotypes; young adult naive trended weakly, memory not at all. Beta out-of-frame sequences showed weaker excess twin sharing. Analyses based on zero insertions could be partly confounded by invariant MAIT and iNKT cells.

TCRdb re-called the 5' RACE reads with MiXCR, one entry per CDR3 protein. The sample comprises 200,000 to 250,000 distinct CDR3 sequences, about 10% of which are singletons, and approximately 11% rests with the top ten. The sample was memory T cells sorted from blood. This receptor was taken from a man in his fifties or sixties in good health.

The CDR3: CASSLAGQLYEQYF. The CDR3 DNA reads TGTGCCAGCAGCTTAGCGGGACAGCTCTACGAGCAGTACTTC. V usage is TRBV7-2 and J usage is TRBJ2-7; 7 bases fit TRBD1. Germline V lookup: CDR1 SGHTA, CDR2 FQGNSA. V lost 0 bases, J lost 3 bases, and 2 bases stayed unmatched. The CDR3 is 14 residues long.